This entry lists 31 T cell receptor beta chains sequenced from one sample in a study of shared clonotypes between healthy human individuals. Assay: immunoSEQ multiplex PCR; the TCRdb copy retains only in-frame clones and omits some. Of around 2,000,000 clones in the sample, roughly 94% were seen once. Sequencing input: naive CD4+ T cells sorted from blood. The sample's subset: CD45RA+ positively selected. Receptors originate from a man aged 18-30 years in good health.

This sequence joins TRBV4-1 and TRBJ1-2; tentatively, D is TRBD1 (6 bases). The germline V and J ends were trimmed by 2 bases and 3 bases, with 7 bases remaining between them. Germline CDR1 MGHRA, CDR2 YSYEKL. The CDR3 contains 13 residues. In DNA form, the CDR3 reads TGCGCCAGCAGCCAAACAGGGCACTATGGCTACACCTTC. It encodes CASSQTGHYGYTF.

The J gene is TRBJ1-3, the V gene TRBV18; D uncertain. The CDR3 runs to 18 residues. Germline CDR1 is KGHSH and CDR2 is LQKENI. Trimming took 2 bases from V and 0 from J, leaving 17 bases between them. The CDR3 nucleotides are TGTGCCAGCTCACCAAACTTCTTTCGGGGAGCCTCTGGAAACACCATATATTTT. As protein: CASSPNFFRGASGNTIYF.

In this sample, this clone turned up many times. The rearrangement uses TRBV15 and TRBJ1-1; tentatively, D is TRBD1 (5 bases). The CDR3 sequence is 15 residues long. Germline lookup yields CDR1 LNHNV and CDR2 YYDKDF (reference sequence). Deletions cut 5 bases from V and 0 bases from J, with 13 bases between. The CDR3 DNA follows: TGTGCCACCAGCGTACGACAGAACATGAACACTGAAGCTTTCTTT. This translates into CATSVRQNMNTEAFF. The full variable domain, with the rest looked up from reference TRBV15 and TRBJ1-1, is DAMVIQNPRYQVTQFGKPVTLSCSQTLNHNVMYWYQQKSSQAPKLLFHYYDKDFNNEADTPDNFQSRRPNTSFCFLDIRSPGLGDTAMYLCATSVRQNMNTEAFFGQGTRLTVV.

This rearrangement joins TRBV6-6 to TRBJ2-1; 7 nucleotides align to TRBD1. V lost 0 bases and J lost 5; bases outside the gene matches: 4. Germline V gene lookup returns CDR1 MNHNY and CDR2 SVGAGI (reference sequence). The CDR3 is 15 residues long. The CDR3 nucleotides are TGTGCCAGCAGTTACTCGGTACAGGGGAACAATGAGCAGTTCTTC. Its protein product is CASSYSVQGNNEQFF.

The chain has TRBV5-6 and TRBJ2-5; D may be TRBD2 (6 bases). The CDR3 consists of 15 residues. Trimming removed 4 bases at V and 5 bases at J, with 18 bases between. Looked up from germline, CDR1 is SGHDT and CDR2 is YYEEEE. CDR3 DNA: TGTGCCAGCAGCCTGGGACTCTCTAACGGCGAGACCCAGTACTTC. Its protein product is CASSLGLSNGETQYF.

In this sample, this clone turned up a few times. The chain recombines TRBV19 with TRBJ2-2; 8 positions agree with TRBD1. J lost 1 base, V lost 10 bases, and 5 bases had no gene match. In germline, CDR1 is LNHDA, CDR2 SQIVND (reference sequence). The CDR3 has 14 residues. CDR3 residues: CATRQGLNTGELFF. CDR3 nucleotide sequence: TGTGCCACCAGACAGGGGCTGAACACCGGGGAGCTGTTTTTT. The variable domain in full, with the rest retrieved from reference TRBV19 and TRBJ2-2, is DGGITQSPKYLFRKEGQNVTLSCEQNLNHDAMYWYRQDPGQGLRLIYYSQIVNDFQKGDIAEGYSVSREKKESFPLTVTSAQKNPTAFYLCATRQGLNTGELFFGEGSRLTVL.

Comments on this clone: Within the sample, other DNA sequences also encode this same CDR3. V and J are TRBV5-1 and TRBJ2-3, with a possible D match to TRBD1 (5 bases). This CDR3 contains 12 residues. CDR1 SGHRS and CDR2 YFSETQ come from the germline V gene. The V end lost 2 bases, the J end lost 6 bases, and 7 bases lay between the germline ends. This chain's CDR3 is CASSFPGDTQYF. The CDR3 region has the DNA TGCGCCAGCAGCTTCCCAGGGGATACGCAGTATTTT.

The genes are TRBV4-1 and TRBJ2-3; no clear D. Germline V lookup: CDR1 MGHRA, CDR2 YSYEKL. V dropped 4 bases and J dropped 2 bases, with 4 bases sitting between them. The CDR3 contains 12 residues. The CDR3 coding sequence is TGCGCCAGCAGCCTCGCCACAGATACGCAGTATTTT. Translation gives CASSLATDTQYF.

Turning to this clone: The same CDR3 also results from other DNA sequences found in this sample. The rearrangement links TRBV10-2 to TRBJ1-2, with 9 positions matching TRBD1. V shed 5 bases, J shed 5 bases, and the junction held 3 bases outside the gene matches. The V gene's germline CDR1 is WSHSY and CDR2 SAAADI. The CDR3 length is 13 residues. As DNA, the CDR3 is TGCGCCAGCAGTCCGGGACAGGGATATGGCTACACCTTC. Translated, it gives CASSPGQGYGYTF.

This chain links TRBV7-6 with TRBJ1-5; TRBD1 matches 8 bases. V lost 4 bases to trimming and J lost 3 bases; unmatched junction nucleotides: 5. The CDR3 runs to 15 residues. CDR1 and CDR2 from the germline V gene are SGHVS and FNYEAQ. In DNA, the CDR3 is TGTGCCAGCAGCTCAGGGACAGGCCTCAATCAGCCCCAGCATTTT. It is translated as CASSSGTGLNQPQHF.

The chain couples TRBV9 to TRBJ1-3, with D tentatively TRBD1 (6 bases). The germline gives CDR1 SGDLS, CDR2 YYNGEE. V lost 0 bases, J lost 2 bases, and 9 bases lay in between. The CDR3 has 15 amino acids. CDR3 in amino acids: CASSVGRDTGNTIYF. DNA for the CDR3: TGTGCCAGCAGCGTAGGACGGGACACTGGAAACACCATATATTTT.

The table lists this clone with many counts. This sample includes further DNA sequences coding for the same CDR3. This sequence joins TRBV7-9 and TRBJ2-3; TRBD2 might be the D (6 bases). Germline CDR1 SEHNR, CDR2 FQNEAQ (reference sequence). The length of the CDR3 is 15 residues. V lost 5 bases, J lost 0 bases, and 12 bases lay in between. The CDR3 sequence: CASSLARGSTDTQYF. The CDR3 DNA is TGTGCCAGCAGCCTCGCCCGGGGGAGCACAGATACGCAGTATTTT.

This sequence joins TRBV9 and TRBJ1-6, with D unresolved. V dropped 1 base and J dropped 5 bases, with 10 bases sitting between them. Germline V gene lookup returns CDR1 SGDLS and CDR2 YYNGEE. The CDR3 is made up of 15 amino acids. CDR3 coding DNA: TGTGCCAGCAGCGTAACCCCGGGAAATAATTCACCCCTCCACTTT. It translates to CASSVTPGNNSPLHF.

V gene TRBV7-6 combines with J gene TRBJ2-7; 8 bases line up with TRBD2. The CDR3 sequence is 15 residues long. In germline, CDR1 is SGHVS, CDR2 FNYEAQ. Trimming took 1 base from V and 0 from J; bases not matched to a gene: 2. CDR3 residues: CASSLGSGTSYEQYF. The CDR3 DNA sequence: TGTGCCAGCAGCTTAGGTAGCGGGACCTCCTACGAGCAGTACTTC.

The rearrangement links TRBV7-6 to TRBJ2-3; 9 nucleotides agree with TRBD2. This CDR3 comprises 17 residues. J lost 5 bases, V lost 2 bases, and 11 bases had no gene match. In germline, CDR1 is SGHVS, CDR2 FNYEAQ. CDR3 DNA: TGTGCCAGCAGCTTATATCGAGCGGGAGGCCCTGGAGATACGCAGTATTTT. Protein product: CASSLYRAGGPGDTQYF.

V gene TRBV10-3 combines with J gene TRBJ1-2, with 7 bases aligning to TRBD1. The V and J ends lost 6 bases and 6 bases, in that order; junction bases with no gene match: 7. The CDR3 is made up of 13 amino acids. Germline V gene sequence: CDR1 ENHRY, CDR2 SYGVKD. CDR3 bases: TGTGCCATCAGCAACGGACAGGTTAATGGCTACACCTTC. It codes for CAISNGQVNGYTF.

This chain joins TRBV6-5 and TRBJ2-2; D may be TRBD1 (6 bases). The CDR3 length is 15 residues. CDR1 is MNHEY and CDR2 is SVGAGI in the germline V gene. V was cut by 6 bases and J by 1 base, with 12 bases left in between. The CDR3 is CASRKGVVNTGELFF. In DNA, the CDR3 is TGTGCCAGCAGAAAGGGGGTAGTGAACACCGGGGAGCTGTTTTTT.

About this clone itself: This CDR3 is also generated by other DNA sequences in the sample. This rearrangement joins TRBV5-1 to TRBJ2-7, with 7 bases aligning to TRBD2. Germline V CDR1 and CDR2: SGHRS, YFSETQ. The CDR3 loop spans 14 amino acids. The V segment lost 4 bases and the J segment 2 bases; nucleotides outside the gene matches: 6. CDR3 coding DNA: TGCGCCAGCAGCCTAAGCGGGACCACCTACGAGCAGTACTTC. Translating gives CASSLSGTTYEQYF.

The chain combines TRBV18 with TRBJ1-5; D uncertain. The germline gives CDR1 KGHSH, CDR2 LQKENI. Trimming removed 2 bases from V and 2 bases from J, with 13 bases in between. The CDR3 is made up of 16 amino acids. For the CDR3, the DNA is TGTGCCAGCTCACCATCCCCTGACTCGGGCAATCAGCCCCAGCATTTT. Protein sequence: CASSPSPDSGNQPQHF.

The chain carries TRBV7-8 and TRBJ1-3; tentatively, D is TRBD1 (6 bases). Trimming cost V 5 bases and J 4 bases, with 18 bases left between them. There are 16 residues in the CDR3. CDR1 is SGHVS and CDR2 is FQNEAQ in the germline V gene. The CDR3 loop reads CASSTVQGVGGNTIYF. The CDR3 DNA follows: TGTGCCAGCAGCACCGTACAGGGCGTGGGGGGAAACACCATATATTTT. Using reference TRBV7-8 and TRBJ1-3 for the parts outside the CDR3, the full variable domain is GAGVSQSPRYKVAKRGQDVALRCDPISGHVSLFWYQQALGQGPEFLTYFQNEAQLDKSGLPSDRFFAERPEGSVSTLKIQRTQQEDSAVYLCASSTVQGVGGNTIYFGEGSWLTVV.

The sample holds one count of this clone. Distinct nucleotide sequences in the sample also encode this CDR3. This rearrangement joins TRBV18 to TRBJ2-1; 8 bases agree with TRBD2. Germline V gives CDR1 KGHSH, CDR2 LQKENI. The CDR3 is made up of 15 amino acids. The V gene end was trimmed by 1 base and the J gene end by 4 bases; junction bases not matched to a gene: 3. The CDR3 coding sequence is TGTGCCAGCTCACCACTCGCGGGGGGTTACAATGAGCAGTTCTTC. It is translated as CASSPLAGGYNEQFF.

The rearrangement links TRBV6-5 to TRBJ1-1; 7 bases are a match to TRBD1. The CDR3 consists of 12 residues. In germline, CDR1 is MNHEY, CDR2 SVGAGI. Trimming at V came to 4 bases and at J to 13 bases, leaving 9 bases not matched to a gene. The CDR3 DNA reads TGTGCCAGCAGTTCTCGACAGGGAGAGGATTTCTTT. This translates into CASSSRQGEDFF.

The chain combines TRBV7-9 with TRBJ2-7, with a weak D call TRBD1 (7 bases). With 4 bases removed from V and 3 bases from J, the gap between germline ends came to 16 bases. This CDR3 comprises 15 residues. The germline V gene encodes CDR1 SEHNR and CDR2 FQNEAQ (reference sequence). CDR3 DNA: TGTGCCAGCAGCTCATACAGGGGAGGAATCTACGAGCAGTACTTC. It encodes CASSSYRGGIYEQYF.

With respect to this clone: The sample carries other DNA sequences with the same CDR3. The gene calls are TRBV5-1 and TRBJ1-2, with TRBD1 as a possible D gene (6 bases). The CDR3 has 14 residues. CDR1 and CDR2 from the germline V gene are SGHRS and YFSETQ. V lost 0 bases and J 3 bases, leaving 9 bases between the germline ends. CDR3 sequence: CASSLAGGDYGYTF. DNA for the CDR3: TGCGCCAGCAGCTTGGCCGGGGGCGACTATGGCTACACCTTC.

J is TRBJ2-3 and V is TRBV9; maybe TRBD1 (6 bases). Trimming cost V 3 bases and J 6 bases, with 20 bases left between them. CDR1 and CDR2 (germline): SGDLS, YYNGEE. This CDR3 is 16 amino acids long. The CDR3: CASSETPGTTGDTQYF. CDR3 in DNA: TGTGCCAGCAGCGAGACGCCGGGGACAACAGGGGATACGCAGTATTTT.

The chain uses TRBV6-6 and TRBJ1-2, with TRBD1 matching over 9 bases. CDR1 is MNHNY and CDR2 is SVGAGI in the germline V gene (reference sequence). J was trimmed by 4 bases and V by 4 bases; bases with no gene match: 10. CDR3 size: 16 residues. CDR3 nucleotides: TGTGCCAGCAGTTCGAGGACAACAGGGGGCGCCTATGGCTACACCTTC. This translates into CASSSRTTGGAYGYTF.

As regards this clone: Other DNA sequences of this sample code for an identical CDR3. This sequence joins TRBV10-3 and TRBJ1-6; D call uncertain. V was trimmed by 0 bases and J by 5 bases, leaving 8 bases between them. This CDR3 region has 15 residues. The germline CDR1 and CDR2 sequences are ENHRY and SYGVKD. CDR3 coding DNA: TGTGCCATCAGTGAGTCCGCCGGGGATAATTCACCCCTCCACTTT. The encoded protein is CAISESAGDNSPLHF.

The sample holds one count of this clone. This chain links TRBV6-5 with TRBJ1-5; D remains unclear. This CDR3 is 13 amino acids long. Trimming took 0 bases from V and 7 from J, leaving 7 bases between them. Germline assignment: CDR1 MNHEY and CDR2 SVGAGI. The DNA of the CDR3 is TGTGCCAGCAGTTACTCGCCCCGGCAGCCCCAGCATTTT. It codes for CASSYSPRQPQHF.

The chain links TRBV9 to TRBJ2-3; tentatively, D is TRBD1 or TRBD2 (5 bases each). Trimming removed 2 bases from V and 3 bases from J, with 31 bases in between. The germline V gene has CDR1 SGDLS and CDR2 YYNGEE. This CDR3 is 21 amino acids long. The CDR3 loop is CASSVPSSGAETFPKTDTQYF. In DNA, the CDR3 is TGTGCCAGCAGCGTTCCGAGCTCCGGGGCTGAAACTTTCCCTAAAACAGATACGCAGTATTTT. The whole variable domain, filled in from reference TRBV9 and TRBJ2-3, reads DSGVTQTPKHLITATGQRVTLRCSPRSGDLSVYWYQQSLDQGLQFLIQYYNGEERAKGNILERFSAQQFPDLHSELNLSSLELGDSALYFCASSVPSSGAETFPKTDTQYFGPGTRLTVL.

The rearrangement joins TRBV21-1 to TRBJ1-6. TRBV21-1 constitutes a pseudogene. The CDR3 length is 14 residues. The CDR3, as DNA: TGTGCCAGCAGCACCCGGACCCGGGATTCACCCCTCCACTTT. This translates into CASSTRTRDSPLHF.

This chain links TRBV6-5 with TRBJ1-1; no reliable D call. Germline V gene lookup returns CDR1 MNHEY and CDR2 SVGAGI. The V end lost 2 bases, the J end lost 5 bases, and 18 bases lay between the germline ends. This CDR3 region has 16 residues. The CDR3 nucleotides read TGTGCCAGCAGTTACATCCGCGCCTCAGTGGGGACTGAAGCTTTCTTT. This encodes CASSYIRASVGTEAFF.